This entry is about one T cell receptor (beta chain). Its antigen specificity is not known. Base quality data are lacking; no much larger clone is found one base away. The record originates from a study of blood T cell repertoires in COVID-19 (dated by TCRdb to the early 2020s). At the level of the whole study: Samples covering the acute and convalescent phases of COVID-19 were provided by collaborators in the United States, Italy and Spain. The material from the prospective study consisted of cDNA or gDNA derived from T cells, B-cell-depleted T cells, or PBMCs. The dataset comprised deeply sampled blood TCRbeta repertoires from subjects exposed to, actively infected with, or recovered from COVID-19. The repertoires were released in a freely available public database intended as a resource for research on the immune response to SARS-CoV-2. Samples were obtained from the ongoing ImmuneRACE study (first 160 participants) and from about 1,300 subjects provided by 6 global collaborators. Sample metadata almost always included a de-identified subject ID, COVID-19 status, age in years and sex. Where HLA class I and class II types were available, the types were taken from metadata supplied by the sample provider, not from assay-based typing. The research as a whole found: The amount of clinical and demographic metadata varied by source and participant and was provided uncurated.

The immunoSEQ Assay, a bias-controlled multiplex PCR, was used to amplify TCRbeta CDR3 regions from genomic DNA. Per the authors' processing: The number of nucleated cells in each sample was estimated by amplification of reference gene primers within the assay. To quantify the absolute abundance of each unique TCRbeta CDR3 rearrangement, sequence reads were collapsed and filtered. For each sample, productive Simpson clonality was calculated as the square root of Simpson's diversity index over productive rearrangements. TCRdb limited this immuneACCESS table to in-frame rearrangements with V and J called. A share of clones is missing; checked studies link under half to unresolved V genes, and the rest is unexplained. For V, J and clone size, that table is used; D and trimming come from the DNA. Present in this sample are about 320,000 clones, more than 90% of which were seen just once. The ten largest clones add up to roughly 2.6% of the sample.

Participants in the prospective study were aged about 18 to 90 years, lived in 20 to 30 United States geographic areas, and enrolled through a virtual design. In the prospective study, participants were assigned to cohorts based on the clinical history participants reported in a screening survey and a study questionnaire. For ImmuneRACE Cohort 3, a participant was defined as recovered based on two consecutive negative NP/OP PCR tests, clearance by a healthcare professional, or resolution of symptoms. In the prospective study, whole blood, serum and a nasopharyngeal or oropharyngeal swab were collected from each participant by mobile phlebotomists. Participants in the prospective study had the option to provide additional blood draws and questionnaires over a roughly 2-month period. Before DNA extraction, blood samples from the prospective study were shipped at room temperature or frozen. The CDR3 covers 14 residues, taking in both the cysteine and the phenylalanine. Of the read, only the CDR3 DNA is kept; its 42 bases are in frame from base 1. The germline V gene yields SNHLY for CDR1 and FYNNEI for CDR2. Clipping removes 8 bases from V and 4 bases from J, with 3 as the unmatched junction base count.

The TCR comes from a man between 60 and 75 years old who had recovered from COVID-19. The sequencing input was PBMCs or T cells enriched from blood (not recorded which). In this chain, TRBV2 is recombined with TRBJ2-2; 11 junctional bases match TRBD2. The CDR3 sequence is CASGLAGGTGELFF. The nucleotide sequence reads as follows: TGTGCCAGCGGACTAGCGGGCGGCACCGGGGAGCTGTTTTTT.